Sequencing of this TCR beta chain was carried out in a study of T cell responses to AZD1222 COVID-19 vaccine. V gave up 3 bases and J gave up 1 base, with 7 bases separating them. From germline, CDR1 is LGHNA and CDR2 YSLEER. The CDR3 has 13 residues. Some clones are missing from TCRdb's copy, which holds only in-frame ones; the method was immunoSEQ multiplex PCR. This table has around 60,000 clones, around 80% appearing once. The TCR sequence derives from an adult who received the AZD1222 COVID-19 vaccine. This chain joins TRBV4-3 and TRBJ2-7, with unresolved D. Sequenced here: peripheral blood, sampled 28 days after the second AZD1222 dose. The CDR3 DNA reads as TGCGCCAGCAGCCAGGTCCTATCCTACGAGCAGTACTTC. Amino acid sequence: CASSQVLSYEQYF.